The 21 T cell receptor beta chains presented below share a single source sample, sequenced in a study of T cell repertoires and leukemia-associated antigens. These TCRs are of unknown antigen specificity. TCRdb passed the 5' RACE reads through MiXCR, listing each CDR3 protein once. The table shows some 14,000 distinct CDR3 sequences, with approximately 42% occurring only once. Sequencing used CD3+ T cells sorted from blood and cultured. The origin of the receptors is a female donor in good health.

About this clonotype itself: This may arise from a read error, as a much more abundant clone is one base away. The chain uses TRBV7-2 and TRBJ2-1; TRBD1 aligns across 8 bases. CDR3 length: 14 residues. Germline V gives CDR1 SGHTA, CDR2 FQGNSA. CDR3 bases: TGTGCCAGCAGCTTATTGGCAGGGGGCAATGAGCAGTCCTTC. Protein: CASSLLAGGNEQSF.

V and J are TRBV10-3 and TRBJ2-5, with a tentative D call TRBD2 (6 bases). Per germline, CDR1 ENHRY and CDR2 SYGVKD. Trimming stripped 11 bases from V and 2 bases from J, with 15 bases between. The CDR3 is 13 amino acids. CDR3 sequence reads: CAARDGLQETQYF. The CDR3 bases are TGTGCCGCCCGGGACGGACTACAAGAGACCCAGTACTTC.

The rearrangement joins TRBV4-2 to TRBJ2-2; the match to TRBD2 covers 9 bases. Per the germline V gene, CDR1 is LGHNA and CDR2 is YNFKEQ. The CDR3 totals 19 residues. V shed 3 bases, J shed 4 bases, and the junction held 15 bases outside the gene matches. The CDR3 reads CASSHPIRREGLGTGELFF. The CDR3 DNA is TGTGCCAGCAGCCACCCTATCCGGCGGGAGGGCCTTGGCACCGGGGAGCTGTTTTTT.

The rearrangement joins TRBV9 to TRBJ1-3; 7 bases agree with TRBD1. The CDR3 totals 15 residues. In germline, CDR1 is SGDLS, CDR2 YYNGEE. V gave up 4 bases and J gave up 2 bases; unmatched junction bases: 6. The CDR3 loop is CASSLRGEAGNTIYF. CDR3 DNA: TGTGCCAGCAGCCTCAGGGGGGAGGCTGGAAACACCATATATTTT.

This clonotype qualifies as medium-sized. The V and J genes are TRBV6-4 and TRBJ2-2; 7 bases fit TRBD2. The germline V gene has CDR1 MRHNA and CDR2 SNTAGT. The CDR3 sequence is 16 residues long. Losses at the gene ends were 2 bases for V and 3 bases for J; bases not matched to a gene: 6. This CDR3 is CASSDRAGDDTGELFF. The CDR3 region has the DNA TGTGCCAGCAGTGACAGGGCGGGAGATGACACCGGGGAGCTGTTTTTT.

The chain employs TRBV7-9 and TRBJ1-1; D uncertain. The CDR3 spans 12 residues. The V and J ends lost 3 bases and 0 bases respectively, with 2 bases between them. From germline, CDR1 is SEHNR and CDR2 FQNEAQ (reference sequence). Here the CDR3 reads CASSFMNTEAFF. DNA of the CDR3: TGTGCCAGCAGCTTTATGAACACTGAAGCTTTCTTT.

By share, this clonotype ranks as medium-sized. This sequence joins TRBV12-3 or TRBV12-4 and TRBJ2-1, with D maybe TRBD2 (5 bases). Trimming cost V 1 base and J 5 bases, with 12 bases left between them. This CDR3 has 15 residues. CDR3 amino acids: CASSLGLARNNEQFF. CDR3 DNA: TGTGCCAGCAGTTTAGGGCTAGCCCGGAACAATGAGCAGTTCTTC.

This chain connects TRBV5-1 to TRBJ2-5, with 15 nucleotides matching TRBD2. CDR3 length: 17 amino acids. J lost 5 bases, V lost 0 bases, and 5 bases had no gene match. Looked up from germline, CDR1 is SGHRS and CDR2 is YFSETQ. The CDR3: CASSLEGLAGGGETQYF. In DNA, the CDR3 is TGCGCCAGCAGCTTGGAGGGACTAGCGGGAGGTGGCGAGACCCAGTACTTC.

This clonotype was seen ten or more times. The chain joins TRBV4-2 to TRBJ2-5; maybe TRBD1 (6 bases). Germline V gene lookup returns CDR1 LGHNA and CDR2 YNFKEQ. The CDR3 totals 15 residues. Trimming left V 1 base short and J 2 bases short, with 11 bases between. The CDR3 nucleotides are TGTGCCAGCAGCCAAGTTGAGGGACAACAAGAGACCCAGTACTTC. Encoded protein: CASSQVEGQQETQYF.

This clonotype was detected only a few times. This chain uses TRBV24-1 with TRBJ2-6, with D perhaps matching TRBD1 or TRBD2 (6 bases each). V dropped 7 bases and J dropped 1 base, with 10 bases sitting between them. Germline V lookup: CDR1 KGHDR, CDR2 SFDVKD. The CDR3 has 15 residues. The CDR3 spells CATSKGGSGANVLTF. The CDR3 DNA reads TGTGCCACCAGCAAGGGGGGTTCTGGGGCCAACGTCCTGACTTTC.

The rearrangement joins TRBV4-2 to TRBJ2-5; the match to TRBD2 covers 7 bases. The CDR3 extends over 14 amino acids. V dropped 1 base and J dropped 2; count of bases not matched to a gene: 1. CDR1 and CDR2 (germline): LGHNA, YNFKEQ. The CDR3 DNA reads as TGTGCCAGCAGCCAAGGAGCGGGACAAGAGACCCAGTACTTC. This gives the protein CASSQGAGQETQYF.

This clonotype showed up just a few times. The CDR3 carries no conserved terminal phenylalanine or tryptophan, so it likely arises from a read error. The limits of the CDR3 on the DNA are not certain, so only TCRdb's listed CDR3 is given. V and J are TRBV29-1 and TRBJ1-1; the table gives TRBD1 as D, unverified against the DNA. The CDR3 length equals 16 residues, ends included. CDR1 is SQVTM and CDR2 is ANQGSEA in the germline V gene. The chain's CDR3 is CSVGGTGGAYDTEAFI.

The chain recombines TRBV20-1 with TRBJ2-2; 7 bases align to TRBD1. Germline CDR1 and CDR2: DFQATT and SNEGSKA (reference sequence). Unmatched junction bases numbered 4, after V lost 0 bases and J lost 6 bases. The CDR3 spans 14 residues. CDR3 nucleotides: TGCAGTGCTAGAGATCAGGGGGATGCCGGGGAGCTGTTTTTT. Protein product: CSARDQGDAGELFF.

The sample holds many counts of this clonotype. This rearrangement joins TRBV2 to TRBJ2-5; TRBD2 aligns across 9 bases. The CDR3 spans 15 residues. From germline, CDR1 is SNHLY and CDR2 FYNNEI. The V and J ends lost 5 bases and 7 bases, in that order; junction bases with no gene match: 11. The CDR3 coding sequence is TGTGCCAGCAGTTTAAGGCGGGAGGGCCCAGGGACCCAGTACTTC. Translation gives CASSLRREGPGTQYF. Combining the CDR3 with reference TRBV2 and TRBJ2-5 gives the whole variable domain EPEVTQTPSHQVTQMGQEVILRCVPISNHLYFYWYRQILGQKVEFLVSFYNNEISEKSEIFDDQFSVERPDGSNFTLKIRSTKLEDSAMYFCASSLRREGPGTQYFGPGTRLLVL.

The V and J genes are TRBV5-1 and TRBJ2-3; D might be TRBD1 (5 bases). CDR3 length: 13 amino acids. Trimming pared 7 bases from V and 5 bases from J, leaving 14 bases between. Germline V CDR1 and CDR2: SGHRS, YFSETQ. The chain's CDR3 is CASRQTVEDTQYF. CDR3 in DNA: TGCGCCAGCCGACAGACCGTGGAAGATACGCAGTATTTT.

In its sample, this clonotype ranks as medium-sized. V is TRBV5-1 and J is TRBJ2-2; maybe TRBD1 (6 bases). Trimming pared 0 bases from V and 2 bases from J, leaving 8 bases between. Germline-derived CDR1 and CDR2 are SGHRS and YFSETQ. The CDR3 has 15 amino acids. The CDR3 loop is CASSLVGANTGELFF. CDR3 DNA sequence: TGCGCCAGCAGCTTGGTGGGGGCCAACACCGGGGAGCTGTTTTTT.

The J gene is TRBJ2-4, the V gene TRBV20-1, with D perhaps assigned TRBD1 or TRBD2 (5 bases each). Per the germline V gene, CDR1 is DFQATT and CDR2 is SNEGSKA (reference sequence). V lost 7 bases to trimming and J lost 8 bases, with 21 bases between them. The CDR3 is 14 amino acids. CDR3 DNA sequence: TGCAGTGTCCATAAGGTGGGGGAGCGGTACATTCAGTACTTC. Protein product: CSVHKVGERYIQYF.

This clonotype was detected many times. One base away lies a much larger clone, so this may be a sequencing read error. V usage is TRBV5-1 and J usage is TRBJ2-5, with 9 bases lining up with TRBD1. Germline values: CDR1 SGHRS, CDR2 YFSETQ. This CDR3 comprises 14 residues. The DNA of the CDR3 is TGCGCCGGCAGCCCGACAGGGGGGCCAGAGACCCAGTACTTC. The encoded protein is CAGSPTGGPETQYF.

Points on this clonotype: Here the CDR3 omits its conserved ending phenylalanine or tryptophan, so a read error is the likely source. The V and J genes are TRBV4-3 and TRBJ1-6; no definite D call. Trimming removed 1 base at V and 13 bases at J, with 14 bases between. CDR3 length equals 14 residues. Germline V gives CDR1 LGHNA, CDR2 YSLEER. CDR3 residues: CASSQARLGSPLHS. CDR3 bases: TGCGCCAGCAGCCAAGCGAGATTGGGTTCGCCCCTCCACTCT.

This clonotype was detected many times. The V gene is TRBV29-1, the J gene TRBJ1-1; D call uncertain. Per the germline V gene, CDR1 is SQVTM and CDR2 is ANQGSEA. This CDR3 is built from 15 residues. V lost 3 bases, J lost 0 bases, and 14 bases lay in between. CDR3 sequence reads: CSVDSLNLMNTEAFF. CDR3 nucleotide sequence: TGCAGCGTTGATAGTCTGAACCTTATGAACACTGAAGCTTTCTTT.

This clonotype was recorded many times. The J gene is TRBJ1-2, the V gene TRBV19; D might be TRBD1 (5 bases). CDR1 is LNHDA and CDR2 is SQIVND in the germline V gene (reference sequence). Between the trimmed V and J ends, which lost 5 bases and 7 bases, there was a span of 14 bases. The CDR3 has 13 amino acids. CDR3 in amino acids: CASSPRGTTGYTF. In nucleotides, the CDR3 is TGTGCCAGTAGTCCTCGGGGGACGACTGGCTACACCTTC.